These 14 T cell receptor beta chains came from one sample sequenced in a study of tissue T cells after allogeneic stem cell transplantation. Clones were read by immunoSEQ multiplex PCR, and TCRdb kept only the in-frame ones, dropping some. The sample has about 43,000 clones; around 90% are singletons. The sample consisted of blood, taken before transplantation. All receptors derive from a woman aged 35 to 69 who later had graft-versus-host disease after an allogeneic stem cell transplant.

In DNA form, the CDR3 reads TGTGCCATCAGCAAGGACAGGACGGGGGAAAATTCACCCCTCCACTTT. Amino acid sequence: CAISKDRTGENSPLHF. The chain is built from TRBV10-3 and TRBJ1-6, with TRBD1 identical over 7 bases. V gave up 6 bases and J gave up 7 bases; unmatched junction bases: 12. The CDR3 runs to 16 residues. Germline assignment: CDR1 ENHRY and CDR2 SYGVKD.

The chain carries TRBV2 and TRBJ2-1, with TRBD2 matching over 14 bases. J was trimmed by 5 bases and V by 4 bases; bases with no gene match: 7. Germline V gives CDR1 SNHLY, CDR2 FYNNEI. This CDR3 region has 17 residues. Here the CDR3 DNA reads TGTGCCAGCAGTGCCGAGAGACTAGCGGGAGGGAACAATGAGCAGTTCTTC. It specifies CASSAERLAGGNNEQFF.

The chain uses TRBV23-1 and TRBJ1-4; unclear D gene. TRBV23-1 is designated an ORF whose function remains uncertain. Trimming left V 4 bases short and J 3 bases short, with 9 bases between. This CDR3 spans 14 amino acids. This chain's CDR3 is CASSRSDPNEKLFF. The CDR3 coding sequence is TGCGCCAGCAGTCGGTCGGATCCTAATGAAAAACTGTTTTTT.

A remark on this clone: The limits of the CDR3 on the DNA are not certain, so only TCRdb's listed CDR3 is given. This rearrangement joins TRBV6-5 to TRBJ1-6; the table names TRBD1, a call not compared with the DNA. The CDR3 has 15 amino acids, counting both end residues. Germline-derived CDR1 and CDR2 are MNHEY and SVGAGI. CDR3 protein: CASSTSGQYNSPLHF.

The chain uses TRBV9 and TRBJ1-6; 7 positions match TRBD1. CDR3 length: 15 amino acids. V shed 4 bases, J shed 14 bases, and the junction held 15 bases outside the gene matches. In germline, CDR1 is SGDLS, CDR2 YYNGEE. The CDR3 bases are TGTGCCAGCAGCCCATTAACAGACAGGGAGGGGGCCCTCCACTTT. Its translation: CASSPLTDREGALHF. The full variable domain, its missing parts supplied by reference TRBV9 and TRBJ1-6, is DSGVTQTPKHLITATGQRVTLRCSPRSGDLSVYWYQQSLDQGLQFLIQYYNGEERAKGNILERFSAQQFPDLHSELNLSSLELGDSALYFCASSPLTDREGALHFGNGTRLTVT.

J is TRBJ1-1 and V is TRBV30, with 7 nucleotides matching TRBD1. Germline CDR1 GTSNPN, CDR2 SVGIG (reference sequence). The CDR3 is 16 amino acids. V shed 0 bases, J shed 5 bases, and the junction held 12 bases outside the gene matches. CDR3 in DNA: TGTGCCTGGAGTGTACTTCCCGGCAGGGGGGAGACTGAAGCTTTCTTT. This sequence encodes CAWSVLPGRGETEAFF. Full variable domain (outside the CDR3, taken from reference TRBV30 and TRBJ1-1): SQTIHQWPATLVQPVGSPLSLECTVEGTSNPNLYWYRQAAGRGLQLLFYSVGIGQISSEVPQNLSASRPQDRQFILSSKKLLLSDSGFYLCAWSVLPGRGETEAFFGQGTRLTVV.

This rearrangement joins TRBV3-1 (or the pseudogene TRBV3-2) to TRBJ2-3; 11 positions agree with TRBD2. The germline V gene encodes CDR1 LGHDT and CDR2 YNNKEL (reference sequence). CDR3 length: 15 amino acids. V lost 1 base and J lost 5; bases outside the gene matches: 2. The CDR3 DNA reads as TGTGCCAGCAGCCAAGGACTAGCGGGATTAGATACGCAGTATTTT. Encoded protein: CASSQGLAGLDTQYF.

The chain carries TRBV2 and TRBJ1-2; 9 bases map to TRBD1. This CDR3 contains 14 residues. V was clipped by 6 bases and J by 2 bases; unmatched bases: 4. Germline V gene data show CDR1 as SNHLY and CDR2 as FYNNEI. The chain's CDR3 is CASRAGTGNYGYTF. The CDR3 DNA reads TGTGCCAGCAGAGCCGGGACAGGGAACTATGGCTACACCTTC.

The chain has TRBV30 and TRBJ1-6; D gene ambiguous. The CDR3 runs to 12 residues. Germline values: CDR1 GTSNPN, CDR2 SVGIG (reference sequence). V dropped 2 bases and J dropped 6 bases, with 5 bases sitting between them. CDR3 sequence reads: CAWSFTNSPLHF. CDR3 nucleotide sequence: TGTGCCTGGAGTTTCACTAATTCACCCCTCCACTTT.

The chain couples TRBV28 to TRBJ1-4; perhaps TRBD1 as D (6 bases). The germline gives CDR1 MDHEN, CDR2 SYDVKM. Trimming took off 6 bases at V and 3 bases at J, with 14 bases between the two ends. The CDR3 runs to 15 residues. The CDR3 DNA reads as TGTGCCAGCAGAGGAACAGGGTTGGCTAATGAAAAACTGTTTTTT. Translating gives CASRGTGLANEKLFF.

This clone has a single count. The V call is TRBV9, the J call TRBJ2-7, with D possibly being TRBD1 or TRBD2 (5 bases each). V dropped 1 base and J dropped 7 bases, with 15 bases sitting between them. From germline, CDR1 is SGDLS and CDR2 YYNGEE. The CDR3 is 14 amino acids. This CDR3 reads CASSVSGTSGEQYF. The DNA for the CDR3 is TGTGCCAGCAGCGTAAGTGGGACGTCTGGGGAGCAGTACTTC.

There are a few counts of this clone. J is TRBJ2-3 and V is TRBV19; D is possibly TRBD2 (6 bases). This CDR3 comprises 16 residues. Trimming took 6 bases from V and 1 from J, leaving 17 bases between them. CDR1 LNHDA and CDR2 SQIVND come from the germline V gene (reference sequence). The CDR3 nucleotides read TGTGCCAGTAGCGACATAGCGGTTACCGGCACAGATACGCAGTATTTT. Its translation is CASSDIAVTGTDTQYF.

This rearrangement joins TRBV19 to TRBJ1-5; a possible D gene is TRBD1 (6 bases). The ends were cut back, 6 bases at V and 7 bases at J, with 19 bases in the middle. Germline V lookup: CDR1 LNHDA, CDR2 SQIVND (reference sequence). The CDR3 has 15 residues. The CDR3 nucleotides are TGTGCCAGTAGCCCCACAGGGCAGGGGAGGCAGCCCCAGCATTTT. It specifies CASSPTGQGRQPQHF.

The V and J genes are TRBV3-1 (or the pseudogene TRBV3-2) and TRBJ2-7; 8 bases line up with TRBD1. This CDR3 is built from 16 residues. The V and J ends lost 0 bases and 0 bases, in that order; junction bases with no gene match: 4. Germline V gene sequence: CDR1 LGHDT, CDR2 YNNKEL (reference sequence). The CDR3 loop reads CASSQDMGTGSYEQYF. DNA of the CDR3: TGTGCCAGCAGCCAAGATATGGGGACAGGCTCCTACGAGCAGTACTTC.